This TCR beta chain originates from a study of shared clonotypes between healthy human individuals. Study as a whole: Per-donor plates numbered three CD4 naive, three CD4 memory, two CD8 naive and one CD8 memory.

It was across several immunoSEQ plates that each subset's genomic DNA was evenly split. Only in-frame clones appear in the TCRdb table, and some are missing; sequencing was by immunoSEQ multiplex PCR. The sample shows 2.3 million or so clones, 93% of them seen only once. Of note for this clone: Its target is unknown. Other DNA sequences in the same sample also yield this CDR3.

The study, taken as a whole, reports: The study drew on few donors, limiting represented genetic and exposure-history diversity.

The junction had 4 bases not matched to a gene; V was cut back by 2 bases and J by 2 bases. CDR1 and CDR2 (germline): MGHRA, YSYEKL. The CDR3 runs 15 residues. The TCR sequence derives from a man younger than 30 in good health. Some clones in this sample may be carry-over from other donors' samples. The J gene is TRBJ1-2, the V gene TRBV4-1, with 8 bases that match TRBD1. Sequencing was performed on naive CD4+ T cells from PBMCs. This sample's subset: CD45RA+ positively selected. The CDR3 reads CASSQPGQGNYGYTF. The CDR3 DNA sequence: TGCGCCAGCAGCCAACCAGGACAGGGAAACTATGGCTACACCTTC.